The 5 T cell receptor beta chains below come from one sample, sequenced in a study of vaccination and CD4 T cells after COVID-19. The Oncomine TCR Beta short-read assay generated sequence data from the DNA of cultured CD4+ T cells. TCRdb itself ran the PCR reads through MiXCR, one entry per CDR3 protein. The sample contains nearly 25,000 distinct CDR3 sequences, under 40% of which appear only once. Their antigens are not known. The time point denotes: late sampling 161 to 241 days after vaccination in a few convalescent patients. Treatment reported: approximately nine-day PBMC culture with coronavirus spike peptide pools or control peptides (ViraFEST assay). The source was CD4+ T cells from blood, cultured in vitro, collected about 7 months after SARS-CoV-2 vaccination. Source of these receptors: a human donor who had recovered from COVID-19.

The chain combines TRBV21-1 with TRBJ2-7. TRBV21-1 constitutes a pseudogene. The CDR3 extends over 16 amino acids. In nucleotides, the CDR3 is TGTGCCAGCAGCAAAAATCAGTTCATTCGCTCCTACGAGCAGTACTTC. The encoded protein is CASSKNQFIRSYEQYF.

The table lists this clonotype with a few counts. The rearrangement links TRBV6-1 to TRBJ1-2; 8 bases match TRBD1. Germline V gene sequence: CDR1 MNHNS, CDR2 SASEGT. J lost 9 bases, V lost 6 bases, and 9 bases had no gene match. The CDR3 length is 13 residues. The CDR3 spells CASSPDRASRYTF. The CDR3 nucleotides are TGTGCCAGCAGCCCGGACAGGGCTTCGCGCTACACCTTC.

This chain links TRBV6-5 with TRBJ2-1, with 16 bases that match TRBD2. Germline-derived CDR1 and CDR2 are MNHEY and SVGAGI. The CDR3 is 19 residues long. V was pared by 4 bases and J by 0 bases, with 6 bases of the junction left unmatched. DNA for the CDR3: TGTGCCAGCAGTTCACCGGGACTAGCGGGGGGGGGCTCCTACAATGAGCAGTTCTTC. It is translated as CASSSPGLAGGGSYNEQFF.

For the CDR3, the DNA is TGTGCCAGCAGTCGGTCCTTAAAATACAGGGACACCCAGTACTTC. Translating it yields CASSRSLKYRDTQYF. The rearrangement links TRBV27 to TRBJ2-5, with D tentatively TRBD1 (6 bases). The CDR3 covers 15 residues. Between the trimmed V and J ends, which lost 5 bases and 8 bases, there was a span of 21 bases. From germline, CDR1 is MNHEY and CDR2 SMNVEV (reference sequence).

This clonotype was counted a few times. The V call is TRBV28, the J call TRBJ2-7; 11 bases fit TRBD1. The CDR3 is made up of 15 amino acids. V shed 6 bases, J shed 0 bases, and the junction held 4 bases outside the gene matches. Germline V lookup: CDR1 MDHEN, CDR2 SYDVKM. The CDR3 loop reads CASSMGQGDSYEQYF. The CDR3 DNA follows: TGTGCCAGCAGCATGGGACAGGGGGACTCCTACGAGCAGTACTTC.